This record looks at one TCR beta chain sequence and its context. The antigen is not known. Incorporated into the TCR beta cDNA libraries were unique molecular identifiers, which served to reduce PCR and sequencing biases. TCRdb fed the PCR reads into MiXCR, producing one record per CDR3 protein. The data contain 650,000 to 850,000 distinct CDR3 sequences, around 53% of them seen just once; the ten biggest clones take up 4.6%. The data originate from a study of post-analysis software for immune sequencing data. General observations from the study: Relative to controls, patients had 5 or 6 TRBV segments at higher frequency, with TRBV5-6, TRBV5-1 and TRBV20-1 among these. F measure clustering grouped samples strongly by preparation batch.

The ends were cut back, 6 bases at V and 6 bases at J, with 10 bases in the middle. Germline V gene sequence: CDR1 DFQATT, CDR2 SNEGSKA (reference sequence). The CDR3 consists of 11 residues. This sequence was found in a girl between 10 and 17 years old with multiple sclerosis. Sample: blood. The chain uses TRBV20-1 and TRBJ2-3; the D is unclear. CDR3 coding DNA: TGCAGTGCCCCACTTCAGGATACGCAGTATTTT. Translated, it gives CSAPLQDTQYF.